The 29 T cell receptor beta chains in this list originate from one sample, sequenced in a study of Ad26.COV2.S vaccination and SARS-CoV-2 variants. Sequencing was performed with immunoSEQ multiplex PCR; in TCRdb, only in-frame clones are kept and a portion is missing. Among about 480,000 clones listed, roughly 87% were seen once. Treatment reported: some 19 received Ad26.COV2.S at low or high dose, single or two shots; 5 received placebo; per-sample allocation not given. The study sampled participants on day 63 after the first vaccine or placebo injection. The specimen comprised peripheral blood, sampled in a trial of Ad26.COV2.S vaccine versus placebo. These receptors were obtained from a person between 18 and 60 years old who received the Ad26.COV2.S COVID-19 vaccine or a placebo.

This chain uses TRBV27 with TRBJ2-7, with D possibly being TRBD1 (6 bases). Trimming cost V 1 base and J 1 base, with 11 bases left between them. The CDR3 extends over 15 amino acids. From germline, CDR1 is MNHEY and CDR2 SMNVEV (reference sequence). The CDR3 region is CASSLYGQKSYEQYF. CDR3 sequence (DNA): TGTGCCAGCAGTTTATATGGACAGAAGTCCTACGAGCAGTACTTC.

This clone came up once. The V gene is TRBV5-1, the J gene TRBJ1-3, with unresolved D. Germline V CDR1 and CDR2: SGHRS, YFSETQ. The CDR3 loop spans 16 amino acids. Trimming cost V 1 base and J 2 bases, with 13 bases left between them. CDR3 residues: CASSLSGGITGNTIYF. Here the CDR3 DNA reads TGCGCCAGCAGCTTGAGTGGTGGGATTACTGGAAACACCATATATTTT.

The gene calls are TRBV7-2 and TRBJ1-5; a possible D gene is TRBD1 (6 bases). Germline CDR1 is SGHTA and CDR2 is FQGNSA. This CDR3 is built from 17 residues. V was clipped by 3 bases and J by 1 base, with 16 bases between them. The CDR3: CASSLVAGQGSNQPQHF. As DNA, the CDR3 is TGTGCCAGCAGCTTGGTGGCTGGGCAGGGGAGCAATCAGCCCCAGCATTTT.

The CDR3 DNA is TGTGCCAGCAGCCCGAACCGGGGGGCCAACACCGGGGAGCTGTTTTTT. Translation: CASSPNRGANTGELFF. J is TRBJ2-2 and V is TRBV7-2, with D possibly being TRBD2 (7 bases). The V and J ends lost 5 bases and 2 bases respectively, with 15 bases between them. Germline V gene sequence: CDR1 SGHTA, CDR2 FQGNSA. The CDR3 contains 16 residues. The variable domain in full, completed from reference TRBV7-2 and TRBJ2-2, reads GAGVSQSPSNKVTEKGKDVELRCDPISGHTALYWYRQSLGQGLEFLIYFQGNSAPDKSGLPSDRFSAERTGGSVSTLTIQRTQQEDSAVYLCASSPNRGANTGELFFGEGSRLTVL.

The count of this clone is one. This chain links TRBV27 with TRBJ1-1; D gene uncertain. Germline CDR1 MNHEY, CDR2 SMNVEV (reference sequence). V dropped 7 bases and J dropped 1 base, with 16 bases sitting between them. The CDR3 sequence is 15 residues long. The CDR3 DNA sequence: TGTGCCAGCAAATCCCCCTCCCTAAAGAACACTGAAGCTTTCTTT. It codes for CASKSPSLKNTEAFF.

This clone was detected only a few times. This chain connects TRBV7-2 to TRBJ2-1, with D maybe TRBD2 (5 bases). CDR1 SGHTA and CDR2 FQGNSA come from the germline V gene. V was clipped by 6 bases and J by 7 bases, with 16 bases between them. The CDR3 has 14 amino acids. As DNA, the CDR3 is TGTGCCAGCAGACGGGGTGGGAACGTGAATGAGCAGTTCTTC. This sequence encodes CASRRGGNVNEQFF.

The rearrangement joins TRBV6-6 to TRBJ1-6, with a tentative D call TRBD1 (5 bases). Germline V gene lookup returns CDR1 MNHNY and CDR2 SVGAGI (reference sequence). V dropped 5 bases and J dropped 5 bases, with 10 bases sitting between them. The CDR3 contains 14 residues. Here the CDR3 DNA reads TGTGCCAGCAGTGCCAGGGTTAATAATTCACCCCTCCACTTT. Amino acids: CASSARVNNSPLHF.

This chain connects TRBV7-9 to TRBJ2-3; TRBD1 aligns across 7 bases. The V gene's germline CDR1 is SEHNR and CDR2 FQNEAQ (reference sequence). V was pared by 5 bases and J by 7 bases, with 9 bases of the junction left unmatched. CDR3 length: 14 amino acids. DNA of the CDR3: TGTGCCAGCAGCCCGTCCGAGGGGGCGAATACGCAGTATTTT. Translated: CASSPSEGANTQYF. Combining the CDR3 with reference TRBV7-9 and TRBJ2-3 gives the whole variable domain DTGVSQNPRHKITKRGQNVTFRCDPISEHNRLYWYRQTLGQGPEFLTYFQNEAQLEKSRLLSDRFSAERPKGSFSTLEIQRTEQGDSAMYLCASSPSEGANTQYFGPGTRLTVL.

This clone was seen a single time. Distinct nucleotide sequences in the sample also encode this CDR3. The J gene is TRBJ1-5, the V gene TRBV28, with D hard to call. Germline CDR1 MDHEN, CDR2 SYDVKM. V dropped 1 base and J dropped 4 bases, with 8 bases sitting between them. The CDR3 totals 14 residues. CDR3 nucleotide sequence: TGTGCCAGCAGTTTATTGGGTGGGAATCAGCCCCAGCATTTT. This sequence encodes CASSLLGGNQPQHF.

The chain carries TRBV30 and TRBJ2-7, with D perhaps matching TRBD2 (5 bases). This CDR3 has 12 residues. Germline-derived CDR1 and CDR2 are GTSNPN and SVGIG (reference sequence). Trimming left V 4 bases short and J 9 bases short, with 16 bases between. In DNA, the CDR3 is TGTGCCTGGAATCCTAGCCCTCTCGGGCAGTACTTC. This gives the protein CAWNPSPLGQYF.

V gene TRBV5-4 combines with J gene TRBJ2-1, with 12 positions matching TRBD2. V trimming: 4 bases; J trimming: 5 bases; junction bases outside the gene matches: 4. Germline CDR1 is SGHNT and CDR2 is YYREEE (reference sequence). The CDR3 contains 15 residues. CDR3 bases: TGTGCCAGCAGCAGTGGACTAGCGGGGAACAATGAGCAGTTCTTC. Its translation: CASSSGLAGNNEQFF.

The chain uses TRBV4-3 and TRBJ1-4, with D maybe TRBD1 (5 bases). The CDR3 is made up of 15 amino acids. Germline V gene sequence: CDR1 LGHNA, CDR2 YSLEER. Trimming took 0 bases from V and 7 from J, leaving 12 bases between them. The chain's CDR3 is CASSQDLGAREKLFF. CDR3 DNA: TGCGCCAGCAGCCAAGATCTTGGGGCGCGTGAAAAACTGTTTTTT.

The chain couples TRBV2 to TRBJ2-7, with TRBD1 identical over 9 bases. This CDR3 has 14 residues. CDR1 and CDR2 from the germline V gene are SNHLY and FYNNEI. V shed 7 bases, J shed 4 bases, and the junction held 8 bases outside the gene matches. The CDR3 loop is CASKKTGGLYEQYF. The CDR3 DNA sequence: TGTGCCAGCAAAAAGACAGGGGGATTATACGAGCAGTACTTC.

The chain has TRBV5-4 and TRBJ2-7; D call uncertain. This CDR3 is 12 amino acids long. Germline lookup yields CDR1 SGHNT and CDR2 YYREEE (reference sequence). Trimming took 4 bases from V and 7 from J, leaving 12 bases between them. The CDR3 DNA reads TGTGCCAGCAGCGCCGAATACGTGGAGCAGTACTTC. Amino acids: CASSAEYVEQYF.

This rearrangement joins TRBV25-1 to TRBJ1-1; no firm D call. This CDR3 is built from 14 residues. CDR1 and CDR2 from the germline V gene are MGHDK and SYGVNS. The V and J ends lost 5 bases and 2 bases respectively, with 12 bases between them. CDR3 coding DNA: TGTGCCAGCAGTCCCGAGGGCTCCAACACTGAAGCTTTCTTT. Its translation: CASSPEGSNTEAFF.

The chain links TRBV28 to TRBJ2-7, with no clear D. Trimming shortened V by 5 bases and J by 4 bases, and 18 bases separated the two germline ends. Germline assignment: CDR1 MDHEN and CDR2 SYDVKM. This CDR3 comprises 15 residues. CDR3 amino acids: CASSPVQTGVYEQYF. CDR3 DNA sequence: TGTGCCAGCAGTCCCGTGCAAACTGGGGTTTACGAGCAGTACTTC.

This chain joins TRBV7-6 and TRBJ2-2; D unresolved. Germline V lookup: CDR1 SGHVS, CDR2 FNYEAQ. V was shortened by 5 bases and J by 8 bases, with 18 bases between the two germline ends. CDR3 length: 15 residues. Here the CDR3 reads CASSPKASISGELFF. The DNA of the CDR3 is TGTGCCAGCAGCCCGAAGGCGAGTATTTCTGGGGAGCTGTTTTTT.

This clone was counted between two and nine times. V and J are TRBV6-1 and TRBJ2-7; 8 bases fit TRBD2. Germline V CDR1 and CDR2: MNHNS, SASEGT. The CDR3 consists of 15 residues. Trimming removed 2 bases from V and 4 bases from J; junction bases left unmatched: 7. Here the CDR3 reads CASSETGTSVYEQYF. CDR3 DNA: TGTGCCAGCAGTGAAACCGGGACTAGTGTATACGAGCAGTACTTC.

This rearrangement joins TRBV7-6 to TRBJ2-5; D is perhaps TRBD1 (6 bases). The germline V and J ends were trimmed by 1 base and 6 bases, with 9 bases remaining between them. The CDR3 has 13 amino acids. The germline V gene encodes CDR1 SGHVS and CDR2 FNYEAQ. CDR3 bases: TGTGCCAGCAGCTTAGGGACAGATAAGACCCAGTACTTC. It yields the protein CASSLGTDKTQYF.

J is TRBJ1-5 and V is TRBV2, with D hard to call. Germline V gives CDR1 SNHLY, CDR2 FYNNEI. This CDR3 is built from 13 residues. Trimming removed 4 bases from V and 0 bases from J, with 4 bases in between. Written as DNA, the CDR3 is TGTGCCAGCAGTGGGGATAGCAATCAGCCCCAGCATTTT. It translates to CASSGDSNQPQHF.

The rearrangement joins TRBV25-1 to TRBJ1-5, with D hard to call. This CDR3 has 14 amino acids. The germline gives CDR1 MGHDK, CDR2 SYGVNS. The ends were cut back, 3 bases at V and 8 bases at J, with 14 bases in the middle. CDR3 nucleotides: TGTGCCAGCAGTGACTTCGGTAACAGCGAGCCCCAGCATTTT. Residues: CASSDFGNSEPQHF.

This chain connects TRBV30 to TRBJ1-6; D not resolved. Trimming took 5 bases from V and 8 from J, leaving 7 bases between them. The CDR3 spans 11 residues. Germline V gene sequence: CDR1 GTSNPN, CDR2 SVGIG (reference sequence). The CDR3 loop is CAWGRDSPLHF. For the CDR3, the DNA is TGTGCCTGGGGGAGGGATTCACCCCTCCACTTT. The whole variable domain, remainder taken from reference TRBV30 and TRBJ1-6, is SQTIHQWPATLVQPVGSPLSLECTVEGTSNPNLYWYRQAAGRGLQLLFYSVGIGQISSEVPQNLSASRPQDRQFILSSKKLLLSDSGFYLCAWGRDSPLHFGNGTRLTVT.

The V and J genes are TRBV12-3 or TRBV12-4 and TRBJ2-2, with D unclear. This CDR3 contains 12 residues. Between the trimmed V and J ends, which lost 8 bases and 7 bases, there was a span of 11 bases. Written as DNA, the CDR3 is TGTGCCAGCCATAGTGGTGGCGGGGAGCTGTTTTTT. Translating gives CASHSGGGELFF.

The chain couples TRBV9 to TRBJ2-7; D ambiguous. The CDR3 spans 14 residues. V dropped 0 bases and J dropped 5 bases, with 12 bases sitting between them. CDR1 and CDR2 from the germline V gene are SGDLS and YYNGEE. This CDR3 is CASSVGLVFNEQYF. As DNA, the CDR3 is TGTGCCAGCAGCGTAGGTCTCGTATTCAACGAGCAGTACTTC.

The chain carries TRBV5-4 and TRBJ1-2, with D possibly matching TRBD1 (6 bases). CDR1 SGHNT and CDR2 YYREEE come from the germline V gene (reference sequence). With 0 bases removed from V and 8 bases from J, the gap between germline ends came to 11 bases. This CDR3 contains 13 residues. The CDR3 here is CASSLDQGRGYTF. CDR3 DNA: TGTGCCAGCAGCTTGGACCAGGGGAGGGGCTACACCTTC.

This clone showed up just a few times. J is TRBJ1-2 and V is TRBV5-1; D gene uncertain. The CDR3 consists of 13 residues. Germline values: CDR1 SGHRS, CDR2 YFSETQ. V was shortened by 0 bases and J by 11 bases, with 14 bases between the two germline ends. CDR3 sequence: CASSLDGWESYTF. The CDR3 bases are TGCGCCAGCAGCTTGGACGGGTGGGAATCTTACACCTTC.

V is TRBV5-1 and J is TRBJ2-3; 12 bases line up with TRBD2. The CDR3 is 15 residues long. Unmatched junction bases numbered 1, after V lost 0 bases and J lost 5 bases. CDR1 SGHRS and CDR2 YFSETQ come from the germline V gene. The CDR3 coding sequence is TGCGCCAGCAGCTTGGAGGGACTAGCGGGAGATACGCAGTATTTT. Its protein is CASSLEGLAGDTQYF.

This chain uses TRBV24-1 with TRBJ2-1, with 8 bases lining up with TRBD2. The CDR3 spans 15 residues. Looked up from germline, CDR1 is KGHDR and CDR2 is SFDVKD. The V gene end was trimmed by 6 bases and the J gene end by 5 bases; junction bases not matched to a gene: 8. CDR3 region: CATSQMAGGNNEQFF. The CDR3 DNA follows: TGTGCCACCAGTCAGATGGCGGGAGGAAACAATGAGCAGTTCTTC.

The chain joins TRBV3-1 (or the pseudogene TRBV3-2) to TRBJ2-1; 16 bases align to TRBD2. In germline, CDR1 is LGHDT, CDR2 YNNKEL (reference sequence). The CDR3 totals 21 residues. The ends lost 0 bases at V and 8 bases at J; junction bases unmatched: 16. In DNA, the CDR3 is TGTGCCAGCAGCCAAGACGGGTTTGCAACCGGGACTAGCGGGAGGGCCCATGAGCAGTTCTTC. Its translation: CASSQDGFATGTSGRAHEQFF.